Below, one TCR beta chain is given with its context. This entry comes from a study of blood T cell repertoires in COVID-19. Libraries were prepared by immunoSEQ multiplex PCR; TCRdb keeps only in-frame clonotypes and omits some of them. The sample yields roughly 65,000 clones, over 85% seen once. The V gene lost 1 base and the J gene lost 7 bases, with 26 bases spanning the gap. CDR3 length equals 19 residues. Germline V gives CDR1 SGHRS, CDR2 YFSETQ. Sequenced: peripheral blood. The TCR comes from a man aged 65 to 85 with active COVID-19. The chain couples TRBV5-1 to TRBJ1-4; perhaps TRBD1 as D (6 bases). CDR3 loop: CASSLTGGAPRLLGEKLFF. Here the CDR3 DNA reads TGCGCCAGCAGCTTGACGGGGGGCGCCCCCCGTTTGTTAGGTGAAAAACTGTTTTTT.